Listed here are 10 T cell receptor beta chains from one sample, sequenced in a study of early T cells in non-severe SARS-CoV-2 infection. In TCRdb, the 5' RACE reads were re-called with MiXCR into one record per CDR3 protein. The table records some 100,000 distinct CDR3 sequences, about 15% of them present only once. Sequencing was done on a sample of whole blood. The receptors here all came from an adult who was a healthcare worker with PCR-confirmed SARS-CoV-2 infection or an uninfected control (not recorded which).

The rearrangement joins TRBV27 to TRBJ1-1; D gene unclear. The CDR3 totals 11 residues. Germline-derived CDR1 and CDR2 are MNHEY and SMNVEV (reference sequence). V was clipped by 8 bases and J by 5 bases, with 9 bases between them. In DNA form, the CDR3 reads TGTGCCAGCGGGATTGGGACTGAAGCTTTCTTT. The encoded protein is CASGIGTEAFF.

This chain uses TRBV5-6 with TRBJ2-2; D is possibly TRBD1 or TRBD2 (6 bases each). The CDR3 totals 15 residues. With 4 bases removed from V and 5 bases from J, the gap between germline ends came to 15 bases. Per germline, CDR1 SGHDT and CDR2 YYEEEE. CDR3 in amino acids: CASSLEGGRTGELFF. The CDR3, as DNA: TGTGCCAGCAGCCTGGAGGGGGGCCGGACCGGGGAGCTGTTTTTT.

This clonotype was picked up one time. The J gene is TRBJ1-3, the V gene TRBV12-3 or TRBV12-4, with D tentatively TRBD1 (6 bases). The CDR3 runs 18 residues. The V gene lost 3 bases and the J gene lost 0 bases, with 18 bases spanning the gap. The CDR3 region has the DNA TGTGCCAGCAGTTTGGGGAGTTGGGGGCCGGCCTCTGGAAACACCATATATTTT. As protein: CASSLGSWGPASGNTIYF.

A few counts support this clonotype. The chain recombines TRBV20-1 with TRBJ1-5; D unresolved. The CDR3 contains 14 residues. V lost 0 bases and J 2 bases, leaving 8 bases between the germline ends. Germline lookup yields CDR1 DFQATT and CDR2 SNEGSKA (reference sequence). The CDR3 bases are TGCAGTGCTAGAGATCACGCCGGCAATCAGCCCCAGCATTTT. It is translated as CSARDHAGNQPQHF.

This clonotype was observed a handful of times. The chain is built from TRBV4-1 and TRBJ2-1, with a tentative D call TRBD1 (6 bases). CDR1 and CDR2 from the germline V gene are MGHRA and YSYEKL. The CDR3 is 15 amino acids. V was clipped by 3 bases and J by 4 bases, with 13 bases between them. The CDR3 DNA follows: TGCGCCAGCAGCCATGACGGAGGACAGTACAATGAGCAGTTCTTC. As protein: CASSHDGGQYNEQFF.

CDR3 in amino acids: CASSHLSTDTQYF. The CDR3 DNA reads as TGTGCCAGCAGCCACCTAAGCACAGATACGCAGTATTTT. The genes are TRBV3-1 and TRBJ2-3; D is uncertain. The germline V gene has CDR1 LGHDT and CDR2 YNNKEL (reference sequence). With 3 bases removed from V and 0 bases from J, the gap between germline ends came to 4 bases. The CDR3 totals 13 residues.

V usage is TRBV5-1 and J usage is TRBJ1-6, with 7 bases that match TRBD1. Germline-derived CDR1 and CDR2 are SGHRS and YFSETQ. This CDR3 contains 15 residues. Trimming removed 1 base from V and 8 bases from J; junction bases left unmatched: 6. In DNA form, the CDR3 reads TGCGCCAGCAGCTTGAGTGGCAGGGGGGATTCACCCCTCCACTTT. This codes for CASSLSGRGDSPLHF.

The J gene is TRBJ1-1, the V gene TRBV6-6; a possible D gene is TRBD1 (6 bases). Trimming removed 2 bases from V and 7 bases from J, with 20 bases in between. Looked up from germline, CDR1 is MNHNY and CDR2 is SVGAGI (reference sequence). This CDR3 has 16 residues. In nucleotides, the CDR3 is TGTGCCAGCAGTTACCTCGAGGGGGTGGGACCAATTGAAGCTTTCTTT. It yields the protein CASSYLEGVGPIEAFF.

This clonotype was found a few times. This chain connects TRBV10-3 to TRBJ1-1; D is unresolved. This CDR3 is 14 amino acids long. The V end lost 4 bases, the J end lost 2 bases, and 11 bases lay between the germline ends. Germline CDR1 and CDR2: ENHRY and SYGVKD. CDR3 sequence reads: CAISAMAGNTEAFF. The CDR3 coding sequence is TGTGCCATCAGTGCAATGGCAGGCAACACTGAAGCTTTCTTT.

This clonotype was counted only a few times. The rearrangement joins TRBV11-2 to TRBJ2-7; 9 nucleotides agree with TRBD2. The CDR3 length is 13 residues. Germline V gene data show CDR1 as SGHAT and CDR2 as FQNNGV. V shed 4 bases, J shed 3 bases, and the junction held 1 base outside the gene matches. CDR3 nucleotides: TGTGCCAGCAGCTGGCGGGGGGGCTACGAGCAGTACGTC. This codes for CASSWRGGYEQYV.